The following is a T cell receptor (beta chain) sequence with its context. Generated by immunoSEQ multiplex PCR, the TCRdb table keeps only in-frame clones and is missing some. This repertoire shows tens of thousands of clones, about 92% found once; its top ten account for roughly 5.5%. The data were obtained in a study of control samples from healthy donors and cancer patients. V lost 3 bases to trimming and J lost 5 bases; unmatched junction nucleotides: 8. The V gene's germline CDR1 is LGHDT and CDR2 YNNKEL (reference sequence). The CDR3 extends over 15 amino acids. The TCR comes from a man between 60 and 75 years old with colorectal cancer. Sequencing was performed on PBMCs. The chain recombines TRBV3-1 (or the pseudogene TRBV3-2) with TRBJ1-1, with 8 bases lining up with TRBD1. The CDR3 DNA reads as TGTGCCAGCAGCCAGTCAGGGGGCTGGAGGACTGAAGCTTTCTTT. Its protein is CASSQSGGWRTEAFF.